Listed below are T cell receptor beta chains from one sample, sequenced in a study of shared clonotypes between healthy human individuals. Generated by immunoSEQ multiplex PCR, the TCRdb table keeps only in-frame clones and is missing some. The table lists roughly 2 million clones, roughly 94% of them singletons. The material sequenced was naive CD8+ T cells sorted from blood. The receptors stem from a young man in good health. The CDR3 runs from the conserved cysteine through the conserved F or W. A D gene is named only where the DNA matches it firmly. Clone size is stated in some rows and not others, as once, few, many or a class when expanded.

abundance: once; v_gene: TRBV10-1; d_gene: TRBD1; j_gene: TRBJ2-7; len: 15; CDR3aa: CASSEGTGATYEQYF; CDR3nt: TGCGCCAGCAGTGAAGGGACAGGGGCCACCTACGAGCAGTACTTC
abundance: once; v_gene: TRBV19; d_gene: NA; j_gene: TRBJ2-7; len: 14; CDR3aa: CASSFDSGSYEQYF; CDR3nt: TGTGCCAGTAGTTTTGATAGCGGTTCCTACGAGCAGTACTTC
abundance: NA; v_gene: TRBV13; d_gene: NA; j_gene: TRBJ2-7; len: 14; CDR3aa: CASSLASPTYEQYF; CDR3nt: TGTGCCAGCAGCTTAGCGTCACCCACCTACGAGCAGTACTTC
abundance: NA; v_gene: TRBV7-9; d_gene: NA; j_gene: TRBJ2-3; len: 14; CDR3aa: CASSLTQGTDTQYF; CDR3nt: TGTGCCAGCAGCTTAACTCAGGGGACAGATACGCAGTATTTT
abundance: NA; v_gene: TRBV4-1; d_gene: NA; j_gene: TRBJ2-2; len: 14; CDR3aa: CASSPGQGTGELFF; CDR3nt: TGCGCCAGCAGCCCCGGGCAGGGGACCGGGGAGCTGTTTTTT
abundance: NA; v_gene: TRBV7-9; d_gene: NA; j_gene: TRBJ2-3; len: 16; CDR3aa: CASSLDGEGTLNTQYF; CDR3nt: TGTGCCAGCAGCCTGGACGGGGAAGGGACCTTAAATACGCAGTATTTT
abundance: NA; v_gene: TRBV9; d_gene: NA; j_gene: TRBJ2-2; len: 17; CDR3aa: CASSVTGTPVYAGELFF; CDR3nt: TGTGCCAGCAGCGTAACCGGGACCCCCGTTTATGCCGGGGAGCTGTTTTTT
abundance: NA; v_gene: TRBV5-4; d_gene: NA; j_gene: TRBJ2-7; len: 12; CDR3aa: CASRLDSYEQYF; CDR3nt: TGTGCCAGCAGACTGGACTCCTACGAGCAGTACTTC
abundance: NA; v_gene: TRBV6-1; d_gene: NA; j_gene: TRBJ1-1; len: 16; CDR3aa: CASSEAEEPINTEAFF; CDR3nt: TGTGCCAGCAGTGAAGCCGAGGAGCCGATAAACACTGAAGCTTTCTTT
abundance: NA; v_gene: TRBV15; d_gene: NA; j_gene: TRBJ2-7; len: 15; CDR3aa: CATSRDRTFFYEQYF; CDR3nt: TGTGCCACCAGCAGAGATAGGACATTTTTTTACGAGCAGTACTTC
abundance: NA; v_gene: TRBV15; d_gene: TRBD2; j_gene: TRBJ2-7; len: 13; CDR3aa: CASQASGSHEQYF; CDR3nt: TGTGCCAGTCAGGCTAGCGGGAGCCACGAGCAGTACTTC
abundance: once; v_gene: TRBV9; d_gene: NA; j_gene: TRBJ2-7; len: 13; CDR3aa: CASSVDTSYEQYF; CDR3nt: TGTGCCAGCAGCGTAGACACTAGTTACGAGCAGTACTTC
abundance: NA; v_gene: TRBV19; d_gene: NA; j_gene: TRBJ1-2; len: 13; CDR3aa: CASSIAESGGYTF; CDR3nt: TGTGCCAGTAGTATAGCCGAAAGTGGAGGCTACACCTTC
abundance: NA; v_gene: TRBV2; d_gene: NA; j_gene: TRBJ2-7; len: 18; CDR3aa: CASSTTGLGGGGTYEQYF; CDR3nt: TGTGCCAGCAGCACGACGGGGCTTGGGGGTGGCGGAACCTACGAGCAGTACTTC
abundance: NA; v_gene: TRBV6-1; d_gene: NA; j_gene: TRBJ1-1; len: 16; CDR3aa: CASSDRSGGPNTEAFF; CDR3nt: TGTGCCAGCAGTGATCGGTCTGGGGGTCCGAACACTGAAGCTTTCTTT
abundance: NA; v_gene: TRBV27; d_gene: NA; j_gene: TRBJ2-7; len: 12; CDR3aa: CASSSNSYEQYF; CDR3nt: TGTGCCAGCAGTTCTAACTCCTACGAGCAGTACTTC
abundance: NA; v_gene: TRBV27; d_gene: TRBD1; j_gene: TRBJ1-6; len: 15; CDR3aa: CASSLSTGSNSPLHF; CDR3nt: TGTGCCAGCAGTTTATCGACAGGGAGTAATTCACCCCTCCACTTT
abundance: NA; v_gene: TRBV6-6; d_gene: NA; j_gene: TRBJ1-1; len: 12; CDR3aa: CASSFVETEAFF; CDR3nt: TGTGCCAGCAGCTTTGTAGAGACTGAAGCTTTCTTT
abundance: NA; v_gene: TRBV10-3; d_gene: NA; j_gene: TRBJ1-2; len: 16; CDR3aa: CAISEFQSLGPYGYTF; CDR3nt: TGTGCCATCAGTGAATTTCAGTCCCTAGGCCCCTATGGCTACACCTTC
abundance: NA; v_gene: TRBV5-1; d_gene: TRBD1; j_gene: TRBJ2-1; len: 15; CDR3aa: CASSEDRWSYNEQFF; CDR3nt: TGCGCCAGCAGCGAGGACAGGTGGTCCTACAATGAGCAGTTCTTC
abundance: NA; v_gene: TRBV7-2; d_gene: TRBD2; j_gene: TRBJ2-7; len: 14; CDR3aa: CASSLGGRLYEQYF; CDR3nt: TGTGCCAGCAGCTTAGGCGGGAGGTTGTACGAGCAGTACTTC
abundance: NA; v_gene: TRBV7-9; d_gene: NA; j_gene: TRBJ2-2; len: 15; CDR3aa: CASSLPIHKTGELFF; CDR3nt: TGTGCCAGCAGCTTACCCATTCATAAAACCGGGGAGCTGTTTTTT
abundance: NA; v_gene: TRBV6-6; d_gene: TRBD2; j_gene: TRBJ2-7; len: 14; CDR3aa: CASSRLGTSVEQYF; CDR3nt: TGTGCCAGCAGTCGGCTAGGGACTAGCGTCGAGCAGTACTTC
abundance: once; v_gene: TRBV10-1; d_gene: NA; j_gene: TRBJ2-7; len: 13; CDR3aa: CASSESIGHEQYF; CDR3nt: TGCGCCAGCAGTGAGTCCATAGGCCACGAGCAGTACTTC
abundance: NA; v_gene: TRBV5-6; d_gene: NA; j_gene: TRBJ2-7; len: 19; CDR3aa: CASSLGRASLRGVLWEQYF; CDR3nt: TGTGCCAGCAGCTTGGGGAGAGCCAGCCTTCGAGGGGTTCTATGGGAGCAGTACTTC
abundance: NA; v_gene: TRBV6-5; d_gene: NA; j_gene: TRBJ1-1; len: 14; CDR3aa: CASSYREGTTEAFF; CDR3nt: TGTGCCAGCAGTTACCGGGAGGGGACGACTGAAGCTTTCTTT
abundance: NA; v_gene: TRBV5-6; d_gene: TRBD2; j_gene: TRBJ2-2; len: 17; CDR3aa: CASSLDLAGGPSGELFF; CDR3nt: TGTGCCAGCAGCTTAGATTTAGCGGGAGGGCCGTCCGGGGAGCTGTTTTTT
abundance: NA; v_gene: TRBV7-9; d_gene: TRBD1; j_gene: TRBJ2-3; len: 16; CDR3aa: CASSLIKGAGTDTQYF; CDR3nt: TGTGCCAGCAGCTTAATCAAGGGGGCGGGCACAGATACGCAGTATTTT
abundance: NA; v_gene: TRBV6-5; d_gene: NA; j_gene: TRBJ2-2; len: 15; CDR3aa: CASWAGFGDTGELFF; CDR3nt: TGTGCCAGCTGGGCAGGGTTTGGGGACACCGGGGAGCTGTTTTTT
abundance: NA; v_gene: TRBV7-9; d_gene: NA; j_gene: TRBJ2-7; len: 12; CDR3aa: CASSLERYEQYF; CDR3nt: TGTGCCAGCAGCTTAGAGCGTTACGAGCAGTACTTC
abundance: NA; v_gene: TRBV7-9; d_gene: NA; j_gene: TRBJ2-1; len: 14; CDR3aa: CASSLGGEYNEQFF; CDR3nt: TGTGCCAGCAGCTTAGGGGGCGAATACAATGAGCAGTTCTTC
abundance: NA; v_gene: TRBV7-9; d_gene: NA; j_gene: TRBJ1-6; len: 14; CDR3aa: CASSPHWTNSPLHF; CDR3nt: TGTGCCAGCAGCCCCCACTGGACTAATTCACCCCTCCACTTT